This passage covers 4 T cell receptor beta chains from one sample sequenced in a study of OX40 agonist ivuxolimab in advanced cancers. Some clones are missing from TCRdb's copy, which holds only in-frame ones; the method was immunoSEQ multiplex PCR. The sample includes about 39,000 clones, 80% to 95% seen only once; the top ten take less than 25%. The starting material was CD4+ or CD8+ T cells sorted from blood, obtained in a trial of the OX40 agonist ivuxolimab. These receptors originate from an adult with an advanced solid tumor such as melanoma, head and neck, liver or kidney cancer.

The chain combines TRBV7-9 with TRBJ2-1; no definite D call. Trimming shortened V by 3 bases and J by 6 bases, and 15 bases separated the two germline ends. Germline CDR1 is SEHNR and CDR2 is FQNEAQ (reference sequence). This CDR3 contains 15 residues. Written as DNA, the CDR3 is TGTGCCAGCAGCTTTATTTTAGGAGCGCGCAATGAGCAGTTCTTC. Amino acid sequence: CASSFILGARNEQFF.

This chain joins TRBV7-2 and TRBJ2-7; 8 bases line up with TRBD1. CDR1 SGHTA and CDR2 FQGNSA come from the germline V gene. Losses at the gene ends were 1 base for V and 4 bases for J; bases not matched to a gene: 6. This CDR3 contains 15 residues. The CDR3 here is CASSLETGAWYEQYF. The DNA of the CDR3 is TGTGCCAGCAGCTTAGAGACAGGGGCATGGTACGAGCAGTACTTC.

About this clone: Compared with germline, one end of the junction differs, possibly owing to a read error. The chain employs TRBV7-7 and TRBJ2-3; 10 nucleotides agree with TRBD2. Germline V gene lookup returns CDR1 SSHAT and CDR2 FNYEAQ (reference sequence). The CDR3 has 16 residues. CDR3 sequence: CASSHGTSASTDTQYF. In DNA, the CDR3 is TGTGCTAGCAGCCACGGGACTAGCGCCAGCACAGATACGCAGTATTTT.

This clone has a single count. The chain is built from TRBV27 and TRBJ2-6, with D unresolved. V lost 7 bases and J 2 bases, leaving 6 bases between the germline ends. The CDR3 extends over 13 amino acids. Per germline, CDR1 MNHEY and CDR2 SMNVEV (reference sequence). The CDR3 DNA reads as TGTGCCAGCAACGGCCCTGGGGCCAACGTCCTGACTTTC. Amino acid sequence: CASNGPGANVLTF. Supplemented by reference TRBV27 and TRBJ2-6, the full variable domain reads EAQVTQNPRYLITVTGKKLTVTCSQNMNHEYMSWYRQDPGLGLRQIYYSMNVEVTDKGDVPEGYKVSRKEKRNFPLILESPSPNQTSLYFCASNGPGANVLTFGAGSRLTVL.